Listed here is a single T cell receptor (beta chain). Its antigen remains unidentified. The sample originates from a study of T cell responses to AZD1222 COVID-19 vaccine. The length of the CDR3 is 15 residues. Germline V gives CDR1 MNHEY, CDR2 SVGAGI. With 6 bases clipped from V and 5 bases from J, the junction kept 7 bases outside the gene matches. TCRdb's table, derived via immunoSEQ multiplex PCR, lists solely in-frame clones and lacks some. Of about 120,000 clones listed, around 83% are singletons. Overall study findings and caveats: No repertoire was sampled before or during the peak T cell response, only after it. Seropositive status at baseline applied to only six AZD1222 recipients. The study reported that nearly half of spike-specific TCRs target unmutated variant regions. CD4 TCRs linked to vaccination spanned spike, dominating at 160-218 and 743-854.

The receptor's source is an adult who received the AZD1222 COVID-19 vaccine. This rearrangement joins TRBV6-5 to TRBJ1-5, with 10 positions matching TRBD1. Sequenced here: peripheral blood, sampled 28 days after the second AZD1222 dose. The CDR3 loop reads CASRLAGTGDQPQHF. CDR3 nucleotides: TGTGCCAGCAGATTAGCCGGGACAGGGGATCAGCCCCAGCATTTT.